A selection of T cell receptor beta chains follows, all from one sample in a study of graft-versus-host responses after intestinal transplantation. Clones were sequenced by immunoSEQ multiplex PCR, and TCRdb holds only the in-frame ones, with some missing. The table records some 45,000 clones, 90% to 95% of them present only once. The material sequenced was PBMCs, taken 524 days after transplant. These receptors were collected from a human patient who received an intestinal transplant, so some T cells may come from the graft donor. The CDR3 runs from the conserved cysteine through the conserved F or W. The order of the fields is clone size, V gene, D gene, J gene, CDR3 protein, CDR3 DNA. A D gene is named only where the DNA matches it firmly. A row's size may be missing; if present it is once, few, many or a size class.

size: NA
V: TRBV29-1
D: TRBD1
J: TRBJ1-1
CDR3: CSVIQGARGTEAFF
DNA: TGCAGCGTTATACAGGGGGCGCGAGGCACTGAAGCTTTCTTT

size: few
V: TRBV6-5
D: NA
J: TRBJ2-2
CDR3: CASSYSMGYAGELFF
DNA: TGTGCCAGCAGTTACTCGATGGGGTACGCCGGGGAGCTGTTTTTT

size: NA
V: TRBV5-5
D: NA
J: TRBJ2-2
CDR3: CASSLKGGTGELFF
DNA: TGTGCCAGCAGCTTGAAAGGGGGCACCGGGGAGCTGTTTTTT

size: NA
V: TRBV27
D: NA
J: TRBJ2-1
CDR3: CASSSLVLAGRSYNEQFF
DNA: TGTGCCAGCAGTTCGCTCGTCTTGGCGGGTAGGTCCTACAATGAGCAGTTCTTC

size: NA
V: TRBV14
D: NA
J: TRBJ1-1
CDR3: CASSQVPRSTEAFF
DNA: TGTGCCAGCAGCCAGGTTCCTAGATCCACTGAAGCTTTCTTT

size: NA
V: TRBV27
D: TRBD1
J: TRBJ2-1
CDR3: CASSRLRGDRGLNEQFF
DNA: TGTGCCAGCAGCAGGCTCCGGGGGGACAGGGGTTTAAATGAGCAGTTCTTC

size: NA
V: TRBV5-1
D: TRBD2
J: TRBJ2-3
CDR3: CASSYRAGGADTQYF
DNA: TGCGCCAGCAGTTACCGAGCGGGAGGAGCAGATACGCAGTATTTT

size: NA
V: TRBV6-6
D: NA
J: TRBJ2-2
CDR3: CASSSQGSTGELFF
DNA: TGTGCCAGCAGCAGCCAGGGTAGCACCGGGGAGCTGTTTTTT

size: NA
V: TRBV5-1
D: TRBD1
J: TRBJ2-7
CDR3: CASSRDRLAYEQYF
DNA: TGCGCCAGCTCAAGGGACAGGTTAGCCTACGAGCAGTACTTC

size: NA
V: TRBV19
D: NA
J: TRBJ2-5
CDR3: CASSIVEWDAQYF
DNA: TGTGCCAGTAGTATAGTGGAATGGGATGCCCAGTACTTC

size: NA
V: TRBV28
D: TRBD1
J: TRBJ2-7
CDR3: CASRPTGEVYEQYF
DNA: TGTGCCAGCAGGCCGACAGGGGAGGTCTACGAGCAGTACTTC

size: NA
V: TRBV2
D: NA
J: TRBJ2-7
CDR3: CASSGSGTYTYEQYF
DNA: TGTGCCAGCAGTGGATCCGGGACATATACTTACGAGCAGTACTTC

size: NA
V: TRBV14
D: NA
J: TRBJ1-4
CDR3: CASSRDGNEKLFF
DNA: TGTGCCAGCAGCCGGGACGGTAATGAAAAACTGTTTTTT

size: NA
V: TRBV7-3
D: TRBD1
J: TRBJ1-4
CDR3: CASSPGQARNEKLFF
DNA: TGTGCCAGCAGCCCCGGACAGGCTCGTAATGAAAAACTGTTTTTT

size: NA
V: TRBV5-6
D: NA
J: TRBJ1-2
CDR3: CASFYSSGNGYTF
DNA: TGTGCCAGCTTTTATTCGTCCGGAAATGGCTACACCTTC

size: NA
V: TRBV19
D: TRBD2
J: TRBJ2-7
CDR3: CASSGAGLASYEQYF
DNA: TGTGCCAGCTCAGGGGCGGGACTAGCGAGTTACGAGCAGTACTTC

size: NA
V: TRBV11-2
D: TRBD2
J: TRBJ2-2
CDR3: CASSGLADTGELFF
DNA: TGTGCCAGCAGCGGACTAGCGGACACCGGGGAGCTGTTTTTT

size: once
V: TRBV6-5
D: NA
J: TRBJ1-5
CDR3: CASSPYGGRNQPQHF
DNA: TGTGCCAGCAGTCCGTACGGAGGGCGCAATCAGCCCCAGCATTTT

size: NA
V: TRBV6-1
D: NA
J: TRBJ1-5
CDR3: CASSVYRDQPQHF
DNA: TGTGCCAGCAGTGTTTATAGGGATCAGCCCCAGCATTTT

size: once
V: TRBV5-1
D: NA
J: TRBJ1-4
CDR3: CASSLRGSGVGEKLFF
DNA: TGCGCCAGCAGCTTAAGAGGGAGCGGAGTCGGTGAAAAACTGTTTTTT

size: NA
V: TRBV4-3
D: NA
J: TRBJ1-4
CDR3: CASSQVPNEKLFF
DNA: TGCGCCAGCAGCCAAGTCCCTAATGAAAAACTGTTTTTT

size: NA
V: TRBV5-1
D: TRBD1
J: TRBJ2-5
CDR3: CASSLLQGAQETQYF
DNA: TGCGCCAGCAGCTTGTTACAGGGGGCCCAAGAGACCCAGTACTTC

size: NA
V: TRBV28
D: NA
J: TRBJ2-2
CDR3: CASSPIYPGELFF
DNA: TGTGCCAGCAGTCCAATATACCCCGGGGAGCTGTTTTTT

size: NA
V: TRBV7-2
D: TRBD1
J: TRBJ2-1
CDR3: CASSSSGQAYNEQFF
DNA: TGTGCCAGCAGCTCCTCAGGACAGGCTTACAATGAGCAGTTCTTC